The 10 T cell receptor beta chains presented below share a single source sample, sequenced in a study of blood T cell repertoires in COVID-19. Some clones are missing from TCRdb's copy, which holds only in-frame ones; the method was immunoSEQ multiplex PCR. Here the sample spans 200,000 to 250,000 clones, around 86% being singletons. Sequenced sample: peripheral blood. All receptors come from a man older than 75 with acute or convalescent COVID-19.

The chain is built from TRBV4-3 and TRBJ1-1; D remains ambiguous. Germline-derived CDR1 and CDR2 are LGHNA and YSLEER. The ends were cut back, 1 base at V and 1 base at J, with 7 bases in the middle. The CDR3 covers 14 residues. The CDR3 sequence is CASSQAFSNTEAFF. The CDR3 DNA is TGCGCCAGCAGCCAAGCGTTCTCGAACACTGAAGCTTTCTTT.

This sequence joins TRBV28 and TRBJ1-1, with a weak D call TRBD1 (5 bases). Between the trimmed V and J ends, which lost 6 bases and 0 bases, there was a span of 11 bases. There are 14 residues in the CDR3. Germline V gene lookup returns CDR1 MDHEN and CDR2 SYDVKM. The DNA of the CDR3 is TGTGCCAGCAGGACTTCGACAGTGAACACTGAAGCTTTCTTT. Encoded protein: CASRTSTVNTEAFF.

The chain uses TRBV11-2 and TRBJ2-2, with 10 positions matching TRBD2. From germline, CDR1 is SGHAT and CDR2 FQNNGV. J gave up 8 bases and V 7 bases, and 7 bases lay outside the gene matches. There are 14 residues in the CDR3. This CDR3 is CASKLAGARGELFF. As DNA, the CDR3 is TGTGCCAGCAAGCTAGCGGGAGCGAGGGGGGAGCTGTTTTTT.

The CDR3 loop is CASRGGGPNTGELFF. DNA of the CDR3: TGTGCCAGCAGGGGTGGGGGCCCGAACACCGGGGAGCTGTTTTTT. The chain has TRBV28 and TRBJ2-2; tentatively, D is TRBD1 (6 bases). Germline V gene data show CDR1 as MDHEN and CDR2 as SYDVKM. This CDR3 region has 15 residues. The V end lost 6 bases, the J end lost 0 bases, and 11 bases lay between the germline ends.

The V gene is TRBV5-1, the J gene TRBJ2-5; 15 bases map to TRBD2. Looked up from germline, CDR1 is SGHRS and CDR2 is YFSETQ. Trimming took 7 bases from V and 5 from J; bases not matched to a gene: 9. The CDR3 covers 16 residues. The DNA of the CDR3 is TGCGCCAGCTCTAATGGACTAGCGGGAGGGCCTGAGACCCAGTACTTC. It specifies CASSNGLAGGPETQYF.

This clone has just a few counts. The V gene is TRBV6-5, the J gene TRBJ2-7, with a weak D call TRBD1 (5 bases). The V gene's germline CDR1 is MNHEY and CDR2 SVGAGI. The CDR3 has 11 residues. The V end was cut by 10 bases, the J end by 3 bases, with 10 bases between. CDR3 residues: CAIAGYYEQYF. The CDR3 nucleotides read TGTGCCATCGCAGGGTACTACGAGCAGTACTTC.

The genes are TRBV6-2 or TRBV6-3 and TRBJ1-3; perhaps TRBD1 as D (5 bases). V was trimmed by 1 base and J by 2 bases, leaving 6 bases between them. The CDR3 loop spans 14 amino acids. CDR1 and CDR2 from the germline V gene are MNHEY and SVGEGT. CDR3 protein: CASSYWGAGNTIYF. CDR3 coding DNA: TGTGCCAGCAGTTACTGGGGCGCTGGAAACACCATATATTTT.

The V gene is TRBV2, the J gene TRBJ1-5, with 7 bases that match TRBD1. The V and J ends lost 3 bases and 7 bases, in that order; junction bases with no gene match: 12. The CDR3 runs to 16 residues. Germline V CDR1 and CDR2: SNHLY, FYNNEI. The CDR3: CASSDQQGQFGQPQHF. DNA for the CDR3: TGTGCCAGCAGTGATCAACAGGGGCAGTTCGGGCAGCCCCAGCATTTT.

The chain couples TRBV18 to TRBJ2-1, with 7 bases lining up with TRBD1. Germline-derived CDR1 and CDR2 are KGHSH and LQKENI. CDR3 length: 14 amino acids. J was trimmed by 7 bases and V by 0 bases; bases with no gene match: 3. CDR3 in amino acids: CASSPPGTANEQFF. CDR3 nucleotide sequence: TGTGCCAGCTCACCACCGGGGACAGCTAATGAGCAGTTCTTC.

The chain recombines TRBV14 with TRBJ1-2; D is unclear. V was trimmed by 1 base and J by 5 bases, leaving 8 bases between them. The V gene's germline CDR1 is SGHDN and CDR2 FVKESK. There are 13 residues in the CDR3. CDR3 amino acids: CASSQVGGYGYTF. In DNA, the CDR3 is TGTGCCAGCAGCCAAGTTGGCGGATATGGCTACACCTTC.